Sequencing of this T cell receptor beta chain was carried out in a study of blood T cell repertoires in COVID-19. On the study more broadly: Sites in the United States, Italy and Spain provided acute and convalescent COVID-19 samples. The cDNA or gDNA used as material had been derived from T cells, B-cell-depleted T cells, or PBMCs.

In its sample, this clone was seen once. Study processing details: Cell counts per sample came from amplifying reference gene primers. Generated by immunoSEQ multiplex PCR, the TCRdb table keeps only in-frame clones and is missing some. Clone size and V and J calls were adopted from that table, with D and trimming inferred from the DNA. The table has about 120,000 clones, 75% to 90% seen once; the top ten hold 25% to 30%. The V and J ends lost 1 base and 2 bases, in that order; junction bases with no gene match: 6. Germline V lookup: CDR1 GTSNPN, CDR2 SVGIG (reference sequence). CDR3 size: 15 residues.

The receptor was isolated from a woman in her seventies with acute or convalescent COVID-19. The chain combines TRBV30 with TRBJ2-5; TRBD1 matches at 8 bases. Specimen: peripheral blood. DNA of the CDR3: TGTGCCTGGAGTGCCCCAGGGGGCCGGCAAGAGACCCAGTACTTC. Translating it yields CAWSAPGGRQETQYF. Filled out from reference TRBV30 and TRBJ2-5, the complete variable domain reads SQTIHQWPATLVQPVGSPLSLECTVEGTSNPNLYWYRQAAGRGLQLLFYSVGIGQISSEVPQNLSASRPQDRQFILSSKKLLLSDSGFYLCAWSAPGGRQETQYFGPGTRLLVL.